These 9 T cell receptor beta chains share one sample of origin, sequenced in a study of shared T cell receptors in the human thymus. Using immunoSEQ multiplex PCR, the repertoire was profiled, and TCRdb retains in-frame clones only, with some absent. The sample carries hundreds of thousands of clones, more than 70% recorded once. These data were also filed under a second study, of human thymus T cells.

The sequenced material came from thymocytes. These receptors were taken from a boy less than two years old with a congenital heart defect.

This clone was counted between two and nine times. One end of the junction fails to match germline, which may point to a read error. Other DNA sequences within the sample encode an identical CDR3. V gene TRBV5-1 combines with J gene TRBJ1-6, with a weak D call TRBD1 (5 bases). CDR1 SGHRS and CDR2 YFSETQ come from the germline V gene. This CDR3 spans 19 amino acids. CDR3 nucleotides: TGCGCCAGCAGCTTGGGTGAAGGGGCGACAGAGATCTATAATTCCCCCCTCCACTTT. Protein product: CASSLGEGATEIYNSPLHF. Combining the CDR3 with reference TRBV5-1 and TRBJ1-6 gives the whole variable domain KAGVTQTPRYLIKTRGQQVTLSCSPISGHRSVSWYQQTPGQGLQFLFEYFSETQRNKGNFPGRFSGRQFSNSRSEMNVSTLELGDSALYLCASSLGEGATEIYNSPLHFGNGTRLTVT.

The DNA for the CDR3 is TGCGCCAGCAGCCAAGATGTCTTCTTGGGACAGGGGGTTTCTGAAGCTTTCTTT. Its translation is CASSQDVFLGQGVSEAFF. The rearrangement joins TRBV4-1 to TRBJ1-1; 11 bases map to TRBD1. Trimming removed 0 bases from V and 6 bases from J; junction bases left unmatched: 12. The CDR3 has 18 amino acids. The germline CDR1 and CDR2 sequences are MGHRA and YSYEKL.

A word on this clone: The sample contains more than one DNA sequence encoding this CDR3. In DNA, the CDR3 is TGTGCCAGTAGTATAGGCGGCCAGGGTGCCTACGAGCAGTACTTC. This codes for CASSIGGQGAYEQYF. This chain uses TRBV19 with TRBJ2-7; a possible D gene is TRBD1 (5 bases). The CDR3 runs 15 residues. The V end lost 1 base, the J end lost 2 bases, and 12 bases lay between the germline ends. The germline gives CDR1 LNHDA, CDR2 SQIVND (reference sequence).

The chain links TRBV5-6 to TRBJ2-4; 10 positions match TRBD2. This CDR3 is built from 13 residues. Trimming at V came to 3 bases and at J to 8 bases, leaving 2 bases not matched to a gene. Germline lookup yields CDR1 SGHDT and CDR2 YYEEEE. In DNA, the CDR3 is TGTGCCAGCAGCTCTAGCGGGAGAGACATTCAGTACTTC. Encoded protein: CASSSSGRDIQYF.

The gene calls are TRBV9 and TRBJ2-1; weak D call: TRBD1 (6 bases). The CDR3 runs to 15 residues. Germline-derived CDR1 and CDR2 are SGDLS and YYNGEE. V lost 4 bases to trimming and J lost 5 bases, with 16 bases between them. The DNA for the CDR3 is TGTGCCAGCAGCCCACCCTTACAGGGTCACAATGAGCAGTTCTTC. Its protein product is CASSPPLQGHNEQFF.

In its sample, this clone was seen a few times. The chain is built from TRBV30 and TRBJ2-1; D possibly corresponds to TRBD2 (6 bases). The CDR3 extends over 16 amino acids. Trimming shortened V by 0 bases and J by 0 bases, and 12 bases separated the two germline ends. Per germline, CDR1 GTSNPN and CDR2 SVGIG (reference sequence). CDR3 DNA sequence: TGTGCCTGGAGTGTCGGAGCGGGTACCTCCTACAATGAGCAGTTCTTC. As protein: CAWSVGAGTSYNEQFF.

The chain recombines TRBV7-2 with TRBJ2-4, with D perhaps TRBD2 (5 bases). The V gene's germline CDR1 is SGHTA and CDR2 FQGNSA. V lost 3 bases to trimming and J lost 0 bases, with 9 bases between them. The CDR3 extends over 15 amino acids. CDR3 sequence reads: CASSFRTLAKNIQYF. CDR3 sequence (DNA): TGTGCCAGCAGCTTCAGGACTCTAGCCAAAAACATTCAGTACTTC. The full variable domain, with the rest looked up from reference TRBV7-2 and TRBJ2-4, is GAGVSQSPSNKVTEKGKDVELRCDPISGHTALYWYRQSLGQGLEFLIYFQGNSAPDKSGLPSDRFSAERTGGSVSTLTIQRTQQEDSAVYLCASSFRTLAKNIQYFGAGTRLSVL.

The chain is built from TRBV27 and TRBJ1-1, with 8 bases matching TRBD1. The CDR3 has 17 amino acids. Trimming at V came to 8 bases and at J to 3 bases, leaving 17 bases not matched to a gene. The germline V gene encodes CDR1 MNHEY and CDR2 SMNVEV (reference sequence). CDR3 coding DNA: TGTGCCAGCGCCAAGGTAGGGACAGGCCTTAGGGACACTGAAGCTTTCTTT. Translation gives CASAKVGTGLRDTEAFF.

The chain uses TRBV6-5 and TRBJ2-5; tentative D call: TRBD2 (6 bases). There are 12 residues in the CDR3. V dropped 5 bases and J dropped 4 bases, with 8 bases sitting between them. The germline V gene has CDR1 MNHEY and CDR2 SVGAGI. Here the CDR3 DNA reads TGTGCCAGCAGTGGGGGGAGAGAGACCCAGTACTTC. Translated: CASSGGRETQYF.